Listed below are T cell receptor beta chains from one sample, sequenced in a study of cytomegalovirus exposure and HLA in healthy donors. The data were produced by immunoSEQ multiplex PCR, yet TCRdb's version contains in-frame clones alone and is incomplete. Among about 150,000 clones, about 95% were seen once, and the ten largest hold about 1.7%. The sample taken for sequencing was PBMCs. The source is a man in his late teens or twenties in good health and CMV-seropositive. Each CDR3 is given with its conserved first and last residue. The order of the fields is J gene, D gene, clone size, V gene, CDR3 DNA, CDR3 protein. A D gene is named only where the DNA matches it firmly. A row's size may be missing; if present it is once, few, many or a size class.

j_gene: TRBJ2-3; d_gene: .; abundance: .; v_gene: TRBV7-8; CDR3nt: TGTGCCAGCAGCTTAACAGCCACAGATACGCAGTATTTT; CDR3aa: CASSLTATDTQYF
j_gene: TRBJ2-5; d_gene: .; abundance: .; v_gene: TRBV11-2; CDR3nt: TGTGCCAGCAGCTTAGGTTTCAGGGAAGAGACCCAGTACTTC; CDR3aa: CASSLGFREETQYF
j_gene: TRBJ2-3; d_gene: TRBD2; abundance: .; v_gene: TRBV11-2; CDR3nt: TGTGCCAGCAGCTCACCTACCCCAGGACTAGCGGGCACAGATACGCAGTATTTT; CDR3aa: CASSSPTPGLAGTDTQYF
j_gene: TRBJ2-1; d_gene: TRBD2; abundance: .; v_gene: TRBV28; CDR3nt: TGTGCCGCTAGCGGGAGATCTACAAGCTCCTACAATGAGCAGTTCTTC; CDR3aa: CAASGRSTSSYNEQFF
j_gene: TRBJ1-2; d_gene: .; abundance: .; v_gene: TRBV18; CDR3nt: TGTGCCAGCTCACCCCCAGGGTTATTTAATGGCTACACCTTC; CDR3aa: CASSPPGLFNGYTF
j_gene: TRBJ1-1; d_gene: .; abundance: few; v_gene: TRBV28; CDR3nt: TGTGCCAGCAGTTTACCCGGGGTGAACACTGAAGCTTTCTTT; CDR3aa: CASSLPGVNTEAFF
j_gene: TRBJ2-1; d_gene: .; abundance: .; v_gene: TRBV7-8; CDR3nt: TGTGCCAGCAGCTCCACTTCCTTTGTGTATGAGCAGTTCTTC; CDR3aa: CASSSTSFVYEQFF
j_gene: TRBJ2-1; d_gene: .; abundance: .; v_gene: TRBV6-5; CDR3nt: TGTGCCAGCAGACGACTAGACAATGAGCAGTTCTTC; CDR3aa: CASRRLDNEQFF
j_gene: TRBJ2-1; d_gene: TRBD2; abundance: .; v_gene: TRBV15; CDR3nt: TGTGCCACCAGCAGAGACGGTCTAGCGGGAGGGCCGTCCTACAATGAGCAGTTCTTC; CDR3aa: CATSRDGLAGGPSYNEQFF
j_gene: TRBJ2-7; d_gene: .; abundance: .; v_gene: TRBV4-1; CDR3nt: TGCGCCAGCAGCCCCGGGTCCTCCTACGAGCAGTACTTC; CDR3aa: CASSPGSSYEQYF
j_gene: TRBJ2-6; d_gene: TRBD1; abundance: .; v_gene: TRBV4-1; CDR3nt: TGCGCCAGCAGCCAAGGACAGGGGCTCTTATCTGGGGCCAACGTCCTGACTTTC; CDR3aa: CASSQGQGLLSGANVLTF
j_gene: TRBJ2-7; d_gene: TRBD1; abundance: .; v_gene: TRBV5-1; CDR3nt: TGCGCCAGCAGTTTCCCGGGACAGGGGTCCATCGAGCAGTACTTC; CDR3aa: CASSFPGQGSIEQYF
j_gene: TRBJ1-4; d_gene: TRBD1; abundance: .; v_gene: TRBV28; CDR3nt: TGTGCCAGCAGTTTACCTCAGGGGGCTTATGAAAAACTGTTTTTT; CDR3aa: CASSLPQGAYEKLFF
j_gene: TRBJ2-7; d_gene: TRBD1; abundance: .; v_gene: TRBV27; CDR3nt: TGTGCCAGCAGTCCCGCCCCGGGGACAGGGTCCAACGAGCAGTACTTC; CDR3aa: CASSPAPGTGSNEQYF
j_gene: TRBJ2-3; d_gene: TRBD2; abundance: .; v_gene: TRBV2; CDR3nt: TGTGCCAGCAGTGGGGGGCTAGCGGGGGACACAGATACGCAGTATTTT; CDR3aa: CASSGGLAGDTDTQYF
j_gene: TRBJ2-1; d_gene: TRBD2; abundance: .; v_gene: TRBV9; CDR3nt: TGTGCCAGCAGCGTAGGAGGTAGCGGGGTGGGGCAGTTCTTC; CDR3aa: CASSVGGSGVGQFF
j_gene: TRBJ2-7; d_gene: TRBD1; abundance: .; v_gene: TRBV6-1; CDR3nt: TGTGCCAGCAGCGAGCGGGACAGGGGGATCCACGAGCAGTACTTC; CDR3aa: CASSERDRGIHEQYF
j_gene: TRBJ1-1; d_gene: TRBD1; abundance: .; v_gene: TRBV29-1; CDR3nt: TGCAGCGTACCTGCCGGGACAGTCATTATGAACACTGAAGCTTTCTTT; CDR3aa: CSVPAGTVIMNTEAFF
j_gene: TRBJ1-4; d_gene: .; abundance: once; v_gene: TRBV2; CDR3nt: TGTGCCAGCAGTGCGCAGATGCAGAATGAAAAACTGTTTTTT; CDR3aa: CASSAQMQNEKLFF
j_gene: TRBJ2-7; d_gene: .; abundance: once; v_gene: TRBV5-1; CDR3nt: TGCGCCAGCGGGGGGACAGATTCCTACGAGCAGTACTTC; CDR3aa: CASGGTDSYEQYF
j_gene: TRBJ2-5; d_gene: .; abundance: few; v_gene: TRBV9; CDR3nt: TGTGCCAGCAGCGTGGGGGCCTTCCAAGAGACCCAGTACTTC; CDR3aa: CASSVGAFQETQYF
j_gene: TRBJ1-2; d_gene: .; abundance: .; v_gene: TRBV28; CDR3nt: TGTGCCAGCAGTCCCCAACGGGGGAGTACCCGTGGCTACACCTTC; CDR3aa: CASSPQRGSTRGYTF
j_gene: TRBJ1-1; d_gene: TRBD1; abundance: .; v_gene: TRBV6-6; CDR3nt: TGTGCCAGCAGGGACAGGGGATCGAGCACTGAAGCTTTCTTT; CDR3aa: CASRDRGSSTEAFF
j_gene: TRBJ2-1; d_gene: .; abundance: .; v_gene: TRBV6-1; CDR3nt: TGTGCCAGCAGCTCCGACAGTCGCGAGCAGTTCTTC; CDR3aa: CASSSDSREQFF
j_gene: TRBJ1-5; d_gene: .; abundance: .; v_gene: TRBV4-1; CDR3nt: TGCGCCAGCAGCCAAGTCCTTATGAGCAATCAGCCCCAGCATTTT; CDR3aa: CASSQVLMSNQPQHF
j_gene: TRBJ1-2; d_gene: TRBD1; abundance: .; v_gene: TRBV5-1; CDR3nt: TGCGCCAGCAGCTTGGCCCAGGGGGCGAACTATGGCTACACCTTC; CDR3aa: CASSLAQGANYGYTF
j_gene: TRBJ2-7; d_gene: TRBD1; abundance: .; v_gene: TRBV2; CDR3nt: TGTGCCAGCAGTTTAGACAGGGGGCTAGTCGAGCAGTACTTC; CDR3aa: CASSLDRGLVEQYF
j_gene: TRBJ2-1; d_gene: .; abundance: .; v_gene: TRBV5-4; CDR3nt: TGTGCCAGCAGCTTGGAACGGGGTTCCTACAATGAGCAGTTCTTC; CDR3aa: CASSLERGSYNEQFF
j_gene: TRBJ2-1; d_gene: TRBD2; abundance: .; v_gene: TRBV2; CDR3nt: TGTGCCAGCAAGATTAGCGGGGACTCCTACAATGAGCAGTTCTTC; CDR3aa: CASKISGDSYNEQFF
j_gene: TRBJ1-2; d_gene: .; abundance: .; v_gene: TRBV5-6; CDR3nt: TGTGCCAGCAGCTTCAACAGGGCAGACTATGGCTACACCTTC; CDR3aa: CASSFNRADYGYTF
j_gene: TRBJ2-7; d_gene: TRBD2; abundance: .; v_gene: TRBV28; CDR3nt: TGTGCCAGCAGTCCCCCGGGACTAGCGGGATACGAGCAGTACTTC; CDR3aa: CASSPPGLAGYEQYF
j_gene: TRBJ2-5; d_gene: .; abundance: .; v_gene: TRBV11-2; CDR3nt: TGTGCCAGCAGCTCTACAGGGTTCCAAGAGACCCAGTACTTC; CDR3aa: CASSSTGFQETQYF
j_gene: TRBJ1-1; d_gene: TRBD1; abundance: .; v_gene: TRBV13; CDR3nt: TGTGCCAGCAGCTTCGGGACAGGGAGCACTGAAGCTTTCTTT; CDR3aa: CASSFGTGSTEAFF
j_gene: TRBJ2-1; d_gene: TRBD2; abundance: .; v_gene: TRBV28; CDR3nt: TGTGCCAGCGGCGACTGGCGGGAGGGTCTCGGTGAGCAGTTCTTC; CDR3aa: CASGDWREGLGEQFF
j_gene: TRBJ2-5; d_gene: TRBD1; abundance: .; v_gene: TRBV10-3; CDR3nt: TGTGCCATCAGTGGACCGGGACAGAACTCACAAGAGACCCAGTACTTC; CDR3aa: CAISGPGQNSQETQYF
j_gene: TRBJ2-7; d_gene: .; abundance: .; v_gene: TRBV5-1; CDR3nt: TGCGCCAGCAGCTTGGATCCAGGAATCTCCTACGAGCAGTACTTC; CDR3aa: CASSLDPGISYEQYF
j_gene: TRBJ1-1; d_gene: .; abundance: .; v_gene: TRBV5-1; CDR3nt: TGCGCCAGCAGCTTGGAGGGGACTGAAGCTTTCTTT; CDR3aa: CASSLEGTEAFF
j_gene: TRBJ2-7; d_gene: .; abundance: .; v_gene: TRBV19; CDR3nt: TGTGCCAGTAGTATTGGGTTGGACAGCACATCCGAGCAGTACTTC; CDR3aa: CASSIGLDSTSEQYF
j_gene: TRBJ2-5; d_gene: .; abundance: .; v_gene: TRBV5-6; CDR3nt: TGTGCCAGCAGCTTAGGACTCACTTCGCAAGAGACCCAGTACTTC; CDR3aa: CASSLGLTSQETQYF
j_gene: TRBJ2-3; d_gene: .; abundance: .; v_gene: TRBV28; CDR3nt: TGTGCCAGCAGTTCTCCGGGAGCAACGGATACGCAGTATTTT; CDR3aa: CASSSPGATDTQYF
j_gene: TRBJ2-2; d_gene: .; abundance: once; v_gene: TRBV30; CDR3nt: TGTGCCTGGAGCGTGGACTCCACCGGGGAGCTGTTTTTT; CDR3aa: CAWSVDSTGELFF
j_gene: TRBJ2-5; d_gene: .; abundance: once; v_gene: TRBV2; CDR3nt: TGTGCCAGCAGAGTAGAAGAGACCCAGTACTTC; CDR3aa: CASRVEETQYF